This TCR beta chain was profiled in a study of cytomegalovirus exposure and HLA in healthy donors. Study details: Earlier, 95 million to 130 million unique TCR beta sequences were recovered from roughly 170 million T cells by an analysis. Overall study results and limits: Across donors, presence/absence analyses took sequencing depth to be roughly uniform. An ancestry cluster, one associated with Asian ancestry, reportedly showed fewer N-insertions than the approximately 650-donor mean in a later analysis. Later analysis identified a missense DCLRE1C variant that was linked to TCR beta V- and J-gene trimming.

The CDR3 sequence is 14 residues long. Germline V gene lookup returns CDR1 MNHEY and CDR2 SMNVEV (reference sequence). V trimming: 0 bases; J trimming: 3 bases; junction bases outside the gene matches: 1. The PCR contained 60 Vbeta and 13 Jbeta primers. Profiled with immunoSEQ multiplex PCR; TCRdb holds only in-frame clones, not every one. The top ten clones hold roughly 4.4% of a sample with approximately 160,000 clones, about 65% of them seen once. Comments on this clone: Antigen specificity is unknown.

Sequences were obtained from PBMCs. The chain recombines TRBV27 with TRBJ1-1, with 7 bases matching TRBD1. This clonotype was sampled from a woman younger than 30 in good health and CMV-seropositive. In nucleotides, the CDR3 is TGTGCCAGCAGTTTATCGGGGACAGACACTGAAGCTTTCTTT. This gives the protein CASSLSGTDTEAFF.